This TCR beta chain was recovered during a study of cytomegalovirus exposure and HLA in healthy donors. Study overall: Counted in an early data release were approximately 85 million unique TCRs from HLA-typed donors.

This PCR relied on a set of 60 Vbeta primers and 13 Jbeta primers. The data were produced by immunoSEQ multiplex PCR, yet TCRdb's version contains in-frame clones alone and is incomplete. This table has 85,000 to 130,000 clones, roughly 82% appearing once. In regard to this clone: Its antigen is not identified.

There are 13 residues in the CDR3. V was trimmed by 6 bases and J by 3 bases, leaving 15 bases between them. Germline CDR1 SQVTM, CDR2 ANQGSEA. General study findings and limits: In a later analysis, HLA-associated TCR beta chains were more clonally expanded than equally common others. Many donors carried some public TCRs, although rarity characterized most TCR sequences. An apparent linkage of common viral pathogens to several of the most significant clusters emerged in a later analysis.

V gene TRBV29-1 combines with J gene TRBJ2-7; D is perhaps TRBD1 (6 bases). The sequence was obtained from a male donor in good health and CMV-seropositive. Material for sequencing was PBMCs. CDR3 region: CSVSGQPLYEQYF. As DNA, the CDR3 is TGCAGCGTCAGTGGACAGCCTCTCTACGAGCAGTACTTC.